These 19 T cell receptor beta chains came from one sample sequenced in a study of blood T cell repertoires in COVID-19. Libraries were prepared by immunoSEQ multiplex PCR; TCRdb keeps only in-frame clonotypes and omits some of them. The table lists fewer than 350,000 clones, about 89% of them singletons. Sequencing was performed on peripheral blood. All receptors come from a man aged 40-49 years with acute or convalescent COVID-19.

This clone was counted once. The V call is TRBV6-6, the J call TRBJ2-2; perhaps TRBD1 as D (5 bases). Looked up from germline, CDR1 is MNHNY and CDR2 is SVGAGI (reference sequence). The V gene lost 0 bases and the J gene lost 2 bases, with 10 bases spanning the gap. CDR3 length: 16 amino acids. This CDR3 reads CASSYSLQGNTGELFF. CDR3 sequence (DNA): TGTGCCAGCAGTTACTCGCTTCAGGGTAACACCGGGGAGCTGTTTTTT.

Details on this clone: This same CDR3 is encoded by further DNA sequences in the sample. V gene TRBV12-3 or TRBV12-4 combines with J gene TRBJ1-2, with D uncertain. The length of the CDR3 is 12 residues. V lost 1 base, J lost 5 bases, and 5 bases lay in between. CDR3 DNA: TGTGCCAGCAGTTTAGGCAGTTATGGCTACACCTTC. This codes for CASSLGSYGYTF.

The V gene is TRBV6-2 or TRBV6-3, the J gene TRBJ1-2; D ambiguous. Germline loops: CDR1 MNHEY, CDR2 SVGEGT. Trimming took 0 bases from V and 7 from J, leaving 12 bases between them. The CDR3 is 14 amino acids. The DNA of the CDR3 is TGTGCCAGCAGTTACTCGGTCAGACTCAGTGGCTACACCTTC. It is translated as CASSYSVRLSGYTF.

The chain recombines TRBV27 with TRBJ1-1, with TRBD1 as a possible D gene (6 bases). CDR1 is MNHEY, CDR2 SMNVEV, per germline (reference sequence). Trimming took off 5 bases at V and 4 bases at J, with 14 bases between the two ends. This CDR3 region has 14 residues. CDR3 protein: CASSNRQAGTEAFF. In nucleotides, the CDR3 is TGTGCCAGCAGTAACCGACAGGCGGGCACTGAAGCTTTCTTT.

The chain links TRBV6-1 to TRBJ1-6; D is unresolved. Trimming pared 4 bases from V and 9 bases from J, leaving 22 bases between. The germline V gene has CDR1 MNHNS and CDR2 SASEGT. This CDR3 is built from 17 residues. This chain's CDR3 is CASSGEPGRGSISPLHF. The CDR3 region has the DNA TGTGCCAGCAGTGGGGAGCCAGGACGGGGAAGTATTTCACCCCTCCACTTT.

The chain links TRBV5-1 to TRBJ2-7; TRBD2 matches at 13 bases. The CDR3 totals 17 residues. CDR1 and CDR2 from the germline V gene are SGHRS and YFSETQ. V shed 3 bases and J 3 bases; nucleotides not matched to a gene: 9. CDR3 in amino acids: CASSWRTSGGPLYEQYF. In nucleotides, the CDR3 is TGCGCCAGCAGCTGGAGGACTAGCGGGGGCCCTCTCTACGAGCAGTACTTC.

The chain is built from TRBV5-1 and TRBJ2-7, with 7 positions matching TRBD1. Germline CDR1 is SGHRS and CDR2 is YFSETQ. With 1 base clipped from V and 0 bases from J, the junction kept 4 bases outside the gene matches. This CDR3 has 15 residues. DNA for the CDR3: TGCGCCAGCAGCTTGCAGGGACAGCCCTCCTACGAGCAGTACTTC. This encodes CASSLQGQPSYEQYF. The full variable domain, completed using reference TRBV5-1 and TRBJ2-7, is KAGVTQTPRYLIKTRGQQVTLSCSPISGHRSVSWYQQTPGQGLQFLFEYFSETQRNKGNFPGRFSGRQFSNSRSEMNVSTLELGDSALYLCASSLQGQPSYEQYFGPGTRLTVT.

J is TRBJ1-2 and V is TRBV24-1, with D unresolved. V lost 3 bases and J lost 10, with 14 bases in between. The CDR3 consists of 13 residues. Germline V gene data show CDR1 as KGHDR and CDR2 as SFDVKD. CDR3 bases: TGTGCCACCAGTGATGGAGGGAAGGAGGACTACACCTTC. It specifies CATSDGGKEDYTF.

V gene TRBV7-3 combines with J gene TRBJ2-7; tentative D call: TRBD1 (5 bases). The CDR3 is 14 residues long. Germline CDR1 and CDR2: SGHTA and FQGTGA. Trimming took off 5 bases at V and 3 bases at J, with 14 bases between the two ends. The CDR3 loop is CASSPGGHRYEQYF. CDR3 nucleotides: TGTGCCAGCAGCCCTGGCGGACACCGCTACGAGCAGTACTTC.

V usage is TRBV6-5 and J usage is TRBJ2-1; a possible D gene is TRBD1 (6 bases). The CDR3 contains 14 residues. Germline-derived CDR1 and CDR2 are MNHEY and SVGAGI. V was shortened by 11 bases and J by 0 bases, with 14 bases between the two germline ends. The CDR3 spells CASRGLSSYNEQFF. As DNA, the CDR3 is TGTGCCTCCAGGGGCCTTAGCTCCTACAATGAGCAGTTCTTC.

The rearrangement joins TRBV28 to TRBJ1-5; D is possibly TRBD1 (5 bases). Trimming took 2 bases from V and 1 from J, leaving 9 bases between them. Germline V CDR1 and CDR2: MDHEN, SYDVKM. The CDR3 is made up of 15 amino acids. Written as DNA, the CDR3 is TGTGCCAGCAGTTTAGGGGGGGGAAGCAATCAGCCCCAGCATTTT. Its protein is CASSLGGGSNQPQHF. Drawing the rest from reference TRBV28 and TRBJ1-5, the complete variable domain is DVKVTQSSRYLVKRTGEKVFLECVQDMDHENMFWYRQDPGLGLRLIYFSYDVKMKEKGDIPEGYSVSREKKERFSLILESASTNQTSMYLCASSLGGGSNQPQHFGDGTRLSIL.

The V gene is TRBV3-1 (or the pseudogene TRBV3-2), the J gene TRBJ1-6; D gene uncertain. CDR3 length equals 15 residues. CDR1 LGHDT and CDR2 YNNKEL come from the germline V gene (reference sequence). Trimming removed 4 bases at V and 13 bases at J, with 20 bases between. The CDR3 DNA sequence: TGTGCCAGCAGCCGGCTATCCGGGAGGGAGGAGCCCCTCCACTTT. Protein product: CASSRLSGREEPLHF.

This chain connects TRBV5-1 to TRBJ2-1; unclear D gene. The V and J ends lost 1 base and 7 bases respectively, with 3 bases between them. This CDR3 has 11 amino acids. Germline loops: CDR1 SGHRS, CDR2 YFSETQ. The CDR3 reads CASSLTNEQFF. For the CDR3, the DNA is TGCGCCAGCAGCTTGACAAATGAGCAGTTCTTC.

This clone appeared a few times. This CDR3 reads CASSGRQSNTEAFF. In DNA form, the CDR3 reads TGTGCCAGCAGCGGCCGACAGTCGAACACTGAAGCTTTCTTT. This chain joins TRBV2 and TRBJ1-1, with TRBD1 as a possible D gene (5 bases). The V end was cut by 6 bases, the J end by 1 base, with 12 bases between. Looked up from germline, CDR1 is SNHLY and CDR2 is FYNNEI. This CDR3 has 14 amino acids.

As to this clone: Other DNA sequences from this sample encode an identical CDR3 as well. The rearrangement joins TRBV5-1 to TRBJ2-7; D is unclear. Per germline, CDR1 SGHRS and CDR2 YFSETQ. The CDR3 runs to 15 residues. V shed 0 bases and J shed 0 bases, with 10 bases lying between them. For the CDR3, the DNA is TGCGCCAGCAGCTTGGGCAGGCCTCTCTCCTACGAGCAGTACTTC. It encodes CASSLGRPLSYEQYF.

This clone appeared a few times. The V and J genes are TRBV5-1 and TRBJ2-2; 11 bases are shared with TRBD2. CDR3 length: 15 residues. V shed 4 bases, J shed 3 bases, and the junction held 2 bases outside the gene matches. Looked up from germline, CDR1 is SGHRS and CDR2 is YFSETQ. In DNA form, the CDR3 reads TGCGCCAGCAGCAAACTAGCGGGGGACACCGGGGAGCTGTTTTTT. Its translation is CASSKLAGDTGELFF. The whole variable domain, remainder taken from reference TRBV5-1 and TRBJ2-2, is KAGVTQTPRYLIKTRGQQVTLSCSPISGHRSVSWYQQTPGQGLQFLFEYFSETQRNKGNFPGRFSGRQFSNSRSEMNVSTLELGDSALYLCASSKLAGDTGELFFGEGSRLTVL.

The chain combines TRBV28 with TRBJ1-2; D is unresolved. Germline V gene lookup returns CDR1 MDHEN and CDR2 SYDVKM. CDR3 size: 14 residues. V lost 5 bases to trimming and J lost 6 bases, with 16 bases between them. The CDR3 is CASSHGEGWHGYTF. The CDR3 DNA sequence: TGTGCCAGCAGTCACGGAGAGGGTTGGCATGGCTACACCTTC.

This rearrangement joins TRBV10-1 to TRBJ2-3; 9 bases are a match to TRBD2. The CDR3 loop spans 15 amino acids. V lost 5 bases to trimming and J lost 1 base; unmatched junction nucleotides: 4. The V gene's germline CDR1 is WNHNN and CDR2 SYGVQD (reference sequence). In nucleotides, the CDR3 is TGCGCCAGCAGTTCGACTAGCGGAGGCACAGATACGCAGTATTTT. As protein: CASSSTSGGTDTQYF.

J is TRBJ2-3 and V is TRBV10-3; 9 bases are a match to TRBD2. With V trimmed by 9 bases and J by 3 bases, 7 bases remained unmatched. Per germline, CDR1 ENHRY and CDR2 SYGVKD. The CDR3 is 14 residues long. CDR3 region: CAIKAGGLTDTQYF. CDR3 in DNA: TGTGCCATTAAAGCGGGGGGCCTGACAGATACGCAGTATTTT.